This T cell receptor (beta chain) came from a study of blood T cell repertoires in COVID-19. On the study more broadly: The analysed material was cDNA or gDNA that came from T cells, B-cell-depleted T cells, or PBMCs.

After removal of 4 bases from V and 6 bases from J, the junction contained 10 bases not matched to a gene. CDR3 length: 16 residues. CDR1 is LGHDT and CDR2 is YNNKEL in the germline V gene (reference sequence). Self-reported history from a screening survey and questionnaire set each donor's cohort. Two negative PCRs, clearance, or symptom resolution characterized the recovered Cohort 3 donors. Only one count was recorded for this clone. As processed by the authors: Cell counts per sample came from amplifying reference gene primers. The method was immunoSEQ multiplex PCR; TCRdb's version includes in-frame clones alone and lacks a portion of them. V and J calls and clone size are those listed in that table; D and trimming were worked out from the DNA. The top ten clones hold more than 0.95% of a sample with 250,000 to 300,000 clones, more than 80% of them seen once.

This TCR was recovered from a young woman who had recovered from COVID-19. The gene calls are TRBV3-1 (or the pseudogene TRBV3-2) and TRBJ2-2; 8 bases are shared with TRBD1. The sequencing input was PBMCs or T cells enriched from blood (not recorded which). The CDR3 spells CASSPFLQGGSGELFF. The CDR3 bases are TGTGCCAGCAGCCCCTTTTTACAGGGGGGATCCGGGGAGCTGTTTTTT.